A single sample gave rise to the 21 T cell receptor beta chains below, sequenced in a study of blood T cell repertoires in COVID-19. Repertoires were generated with immunoSEQ multiplex PCR, while TCRdb's copy carries only in-frame clones and drops some. The sample holds fewer than 500,000 clones, roughly 90% seen once. Sequenced sample: peripheral blood. These receptors came from a man aged 18 to 30 with COVID-19, enrolled during active disease.

The CDR3 is CASSSEEGQGFFSPLHF. The CDR3 region has the DNA TGTGCCAGCAGCTCAGAAGAGGGACAGGGTTTTTTTTCACCCCTCCACTTT. The chain links TRBV7-8 to TRBJ1-6, with TRBD1 matching 9 bases. CDR1 and CDR2 (germline): SGHVS, FQNEAQ. V lost 4 bases, J lost 9 bases, and 13 bases stayed unmatched. The CDR3 has 17 amino acids.

The sample holds one count of this clone. The chain couples TRBV3-1 (or the pseudogene TRBV3-2) to TRBJ1-2; TRBD1 is a possible D gene (5 bases). With 0 bases removed from V and 4 bases from J, the gap between germline ends came to 12 bases. Germline V gene sequence: CDR1 LGHDT, CDR2 YNNKEL (reference sequence). This CDR3 has 15 residues. CDR3 coding DNA: TGTGCCAGCAGCCAAGACTACGACAGTGCCTATGGCTACACCTTC. The encoded protein is CASSQDYDSAYGYTF.

This clone was counted once. The chain has TRBV7-9 and TRBJ2-3; 10 positions agree with TRBD2. Per germline, CDR1 SEHNR and CDR2 FQNEAQ (reference sequence). There are 18 residues in the CDR3. The junction had 12 bases not matched to a gene; V was cut back by 5 bases and J by 1 base. Written as DNA, the CDR3 is TGTGCCAGCAGCGCAACGGGACTAGCGAGTTGGGGCACAGATACGCAGTATTTT. This sequence encodes CASSATGLASWGTDTQYF. Full variable domain (missing parts from reference TRBV7-9 and TRBJ2-3): DTGVSQNPRHKITKRGQNVTFRCDPISEHNRLYWYRQTLGQGPEFLTYFQNEAQLEKSRLLSDRFSAERPKGSFSTLEIQRTEQGDSAMYLCASSATGLASWGTDTQYFGPGTRLTVL.

This clone is a singleton in its sample. The chain's CDR3 is CASSQAGPQETQYF. DNA of the CDR3: TGTGCCAGCAGTCAAGCGGGACCCCAAGAGACCCAGTACTTC. The chain carries TRBV27 and TRBJ2-5, with TRBD2 identical over 7 bases. The CDR3 is 14 amino acids. The germline V gene encodes CDR1 MNHEY and CDR2 SMNVEV (reference sequence). The ends lost 5 bases at V and 1 base at J; junction bases unmatched: 4.

The chain joins TRBV5-1 to TRBJ2-3; D unresolved. CDR1 is SGHRS, CDR2 YFSETQ, per germline. Trimming pared 1 base from V and 3 bases from J, leaving 6 bases between. The CDR3 has 13 amino acids. For the CDR3, the DNA is TGCGCCAGCAGCTTGCGCGAAACAGATACGCAGTATTTT. Translating gives CASSLRETDTQYF.

The V call is TRBV5-6, the J call TRBJ2-3; maybe TRBD1 (5 bases). The CDR3 consists of 13 residues. Looked up from germline, CDR1 is SGHDT and CDR2 is YYEEEE. Between the trimmed V and J ends, which lost 0 bases and 3 bases, there was a span of 5 bases. In DNA form, the CDR3 reads TGTGCCAGCAGCTTGGGACAGACAGATACGCAGTATTTT. It is translated as CASSLGQTDTQYF.

The chain has TRBV19 and TRBJ1-1; TRBD1 aligns across 9 bases. Germline V gives CDR1 LNHDA, CDR2 SQIVND (reference sequence). The CDR3 is made up of 13 amino acids. After removal of 5 bases from V and 4 bases from J, the junction contained 2 bases not matched to a gene. CDR3 in DNA: TGTGCCAGTAGTTTACAGGGGGCCACTGAAGCTTTCTTT. The encoded protein is CASSLQGATEAFF.

The rearrangement links TRBV29-1 to TRBJ2-1; tentative D call: TRBD2 (5 bases). CDR1 and CDR2 from the germline V gene are SQVTM and ANQGSEA. The CDR3 has 14 residues. The germline V and J ends were trimmed by 7 bases and 6 bases, with 19 bases remaining between them. The chain's CDR3 is CSAEGLAFINEQFF. The DNA for the CDR3 is TGCAGCGCGGAAGGTCTAGCCTTCATCAATGAGCAGTTCTTC.

This clone was detected once. The gene calls are TRBV10-1 and TRBJ2-7, with 7 bases lining up with TRBD1. The CDR3 is made up of 16 amino acids. J lost 4 bases, V lost 3 bases, and 12 bases had no gene match. Germline V gives CDR1 WNHNN, CDR2 SYGVQD (reference sequence). CDR3 sequence: CASSEGLGGAGYEQYF. The DNA of the CDR3 is TGCGCCAGCAGTGAAGGTTTAGGGGGCGCGGGTTACGAGCAGTACTTC.

The chain recombines TRBV20-1 with TRBJ1-4; no definite D call. Per the germline V gene, CDR1 is DFQATT and CDR2 is SNEGSKA (reference sequence). V lost 3 bases to trimming and J lost 7 bases, with 6 bases between them. The CDR3 sequence is 11 residues long. The CDR3 is CSAREGEKLFF. As DNA, the CDR3 is TGCAGTGCTAGGGAGGGTGAAAAACTGTTTTTT.

The chain is built from TRBV11-3 and TRBJ1-4; D is unclear. V lost 4 bases and J 5 bases, leaving 11 bases between the germline ends. This CDR3 is built from 14 residues. In germline, CDR1 is SGHNT, CDR2 YENEEA. The CDR3 DNA sequence: TGTGCCAGCAGCTCTGGCGGCGGCAATGAAAAACTGTTTTTT. Translating gives CASSSGGGNEKLFF.

The genes are TRBV24-1 and TRBJ2-1; TRBD2 is a possible D gene (5 bases). Trimming took 4 bases from V and 7 from J, leaving 13 bases between them. The CDR3 is made up of 14 amino acids. Germline V CDR1 and CDR2: KGHDR, SFDVKD. Here the CDR3 reads CATSDGGRANEQFF. The DNA of the CDR3 is TGTGCCACCAGTGACGGTGGGCGGGCGAATGAGCAGTTCTTC.

The V and J genes are TRBV7-9 and TRBJ1-2; D gene ambiguous. This CDR3 has 15 residues. In germline, CDR1 is SEHNR, CDR2 FQNEAQ (reference sequence). V was pared by 1 base and J by 3 bases, with 12 bases between. CDR3 region: CASSLGREGYYGYTF. The DNA of the CDR3 is TGTGCCAGCAGCTTAGGCCGGGAAGGGTACTATGGCTACACCTTC.

The V call is TRBV19, the J call TRBJ2-3; D is possibly TRBD1 (6 bases). Germline CDR1 reads LNHDA; CDR2 reads SQIVND (reference sequence). The CDR3 is 14 amino acids. V lost 6 bases to trimming and J lost 3 bases, with 13 bases between them. CDR3 coding DNA: TGTGCCAGTAGCCCGATTACAGGGACAGATACGCAGTATTTT. Protein product: CASSPITGTDTQYF. Using reference TRBV19 and TRBJ2-3 for the parts outside the CDR3, the full variable domain is DGGITQSPKYLFRKEGQNVTLSCEQNLNHDAMYWYRQDPGQGLRLIYYSQIVNDFQKGDIAEGYSVSREKKESFPLTVTSAQKNPTAFYLCASSPITGTDTQYFGPGTRLTVL.

The rearrangement uses TRBV7-6 and TRBJ2-2; 16 positions match TRBD2. Germline CDR1 SGHVS, CDR2 FNYEAQ. After removal of 4 bases from V and 0 bases from J, the junction contained 5 bases not matched to a gene. This CDR3 comprises 19 residues. In nucleotides, the CDR3 is TGTGCCAGCAGCTCTCCGGGACTAGCGGGAGGGCCGAACACCGGGGAGCTGTTTTTT. Protein sequence: CASSSPGLAGGPNTGELFF. Full variable domain (outside the CDR3, taken from reference TRBV7-6 and TRBJ2-2): GAGVSQSPRYKVTKRGQDVALRCDPISGHVSLYWYRQALGQGPEFLTYFNYEAQQDKSGLPNDRFSAERPEGSISTLTIQRTEQRDSAMYRCASSSPGLAGGPNTGELFFGEGSRLTVL.

The chain employs TRBV24-1 and TRBJ2-6; 11 positions agree with TRBD2. J lost 0 bases, V lost 4 bases, and 10 bases had no gene match. The CDR3 is 20 residues long. From germline, CDR1 is KGHDR and CDR2 SFDVKD. The chain's CDR3 is CATSDSGLAGQTSGANVLTF. Here the CDR3 DNA reads TGTGCCACCAGTGACAGCGGACTAGCGGGCCAAACCTCTGGGGCCAACGTCCTGACTTTC.

This clone has just a few counts. This chain uses TRBV19 with TRBJ2-1; tentatively, D is TRBD2 (6 bases). This CDR3 contains 17 residues. In germline, CDR1 is LNHDA, CDR2 SQIVND (reference sequence). The ends were cut back, 5 bases at V and 7 bases at J, with 24 bases in the middle. The CDR3: CASSGTQLGGYRNEQFF. CDR3 bases: TGTGCCAGTAGTGGGACCCAACTGGGGGGTTATAGGAATGAGCAGTTCTTC.

The chain employs TRBV6-5 and TRBJ2-7; D gene unclear. The CDR3 runs 14 residues. V lost 0 bases to trimming and J lost 4 bases, with 10 bases between them. Germline lookup yields CDR1 MNHEY and CDR2 SVGAGI. CDR3 nucleotides: TGTGCCAGCAGTTACTCGAAGACTCCGTACGAGCAGTACTTC. Translation: CASSYSKTPYEQYF.

CDR3 sequence reads: CASSEETSGYNEQFF. Written as DNA, the CDR3 is TGCGCCAGCAGTGAGGAGACTAGCGGGTACAATGAGCAGTTCTTC. The chain recombines TRBV10-1 with TRBJ2-1; 10 positions match TRBD2. Trimming took 2 bases from V and 4 from J; bases not matched to a gene: 2. Germline assignment: CDR1 WNHNN and CDR2 SYGVQD (reference sequence). This CDR3 comprises 15 residues.

The chain has TRBV27 and TRBJ2-5, with 11 nucleotides matching TRBD1. The ends lost 6 bases at V and 10 bases at J; junction bases unmatched: 13. The CDR3 is made up of 15 amino acids. Looked up from germline, CDR1 is MNHEY and CDR2 is SMNVEV (reference sequence). CDR3 sequence: CASSRKPGTGGSQYF. CDR3 nucleotide sequence: TGTGCCAGCAGCCGAAAACCCGGGACAGGGGGAAGCCAGTACTTC.

This clone was observed a handful of times. The gene calls are TRBV6-1 and TRBJ1-6, with D possibly being TRBD1 (5 bases). Trimming left V 1 base short and J 8 bases short, with 12 bases between. Germline V gene data show CDR1 as MNHNS and CDR2 as SASEGT. The CDR3 consists of 15 residues. CDR3 amino acids: CASSEEQGGHSPLHF. CDR3 nucleotides: TGTGCCAGCAGTGAAGAGCAGGGTGGACATTCACCCCTCCACTTT.